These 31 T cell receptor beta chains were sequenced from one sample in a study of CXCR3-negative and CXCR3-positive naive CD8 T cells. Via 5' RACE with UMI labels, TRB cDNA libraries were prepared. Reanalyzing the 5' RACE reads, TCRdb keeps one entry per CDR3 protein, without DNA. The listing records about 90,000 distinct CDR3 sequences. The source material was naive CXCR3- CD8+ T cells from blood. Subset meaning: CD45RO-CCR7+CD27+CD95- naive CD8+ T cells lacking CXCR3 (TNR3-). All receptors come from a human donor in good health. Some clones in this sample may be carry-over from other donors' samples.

The CDR3 protein is CSARAAGGPYEQYF. The chain couples TRBV20-1 to TRBJ2-7; TCRdb's D gene call, TRBD2, goes unchecked for lack of DNA. This CDR3 has 14 amino acids. Germline CDR1 and CDR2: DFQATT and SNEGSKA (reference sequence).

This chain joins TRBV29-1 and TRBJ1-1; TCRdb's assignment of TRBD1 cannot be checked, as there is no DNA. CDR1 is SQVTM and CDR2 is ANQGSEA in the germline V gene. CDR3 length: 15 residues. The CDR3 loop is CSVEYTGTGRTEAFF.

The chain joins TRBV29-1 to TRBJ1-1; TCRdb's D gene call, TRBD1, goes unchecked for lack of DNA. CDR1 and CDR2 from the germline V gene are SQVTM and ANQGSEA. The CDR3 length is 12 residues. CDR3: CSLSDPRTEAFF. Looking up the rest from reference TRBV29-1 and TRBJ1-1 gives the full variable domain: SAVISQKPSRDICQRGTSLTIQCQVDSQVTMMFWYRQQPGQSLTLIATANQGSEATYESGFVIDKFPISRPNLTFSTLTVSNMSPEDSSIYLCSLSDPRTEAFFGQGTRLTVV.

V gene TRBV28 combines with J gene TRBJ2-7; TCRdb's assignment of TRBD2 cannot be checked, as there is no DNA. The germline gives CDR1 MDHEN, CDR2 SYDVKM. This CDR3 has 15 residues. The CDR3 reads CASTPAGGPAYEQYF.

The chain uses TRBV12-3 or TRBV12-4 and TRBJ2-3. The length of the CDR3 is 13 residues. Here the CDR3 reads CASSFGRTDTQYF.

The CDR3 sequence is CSVEVGSSVSYEQYF. The chain links TRBV29-1 to TRBJ2-7; TCRdb designates TRBD2, a call that cannot be tested without DNA. Germline V CDR1 and CDR2: SQVTM, ANQGSEA. The CDR3 covers 15 residues.

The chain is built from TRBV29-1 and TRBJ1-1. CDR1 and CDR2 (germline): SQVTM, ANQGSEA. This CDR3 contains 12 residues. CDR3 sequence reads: CSAKTQNTEAFF.

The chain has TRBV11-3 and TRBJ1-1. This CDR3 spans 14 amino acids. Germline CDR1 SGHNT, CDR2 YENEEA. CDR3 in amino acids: CASSLAYSGGEAFF.

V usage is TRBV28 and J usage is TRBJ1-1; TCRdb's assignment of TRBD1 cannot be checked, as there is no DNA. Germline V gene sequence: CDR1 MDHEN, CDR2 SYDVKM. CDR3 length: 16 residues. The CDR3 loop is CASTPQADDMNTEAFF.

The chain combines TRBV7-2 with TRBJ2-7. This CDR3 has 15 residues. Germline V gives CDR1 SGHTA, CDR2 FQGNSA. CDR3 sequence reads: CASSYSVSYSYEQYF.

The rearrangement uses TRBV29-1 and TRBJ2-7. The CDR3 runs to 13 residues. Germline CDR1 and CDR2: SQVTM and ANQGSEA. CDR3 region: CSVADISSYEQYF.

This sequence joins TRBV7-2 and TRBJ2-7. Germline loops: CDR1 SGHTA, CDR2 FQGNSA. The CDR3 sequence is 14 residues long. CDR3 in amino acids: CASSFWTGPYEQYF.

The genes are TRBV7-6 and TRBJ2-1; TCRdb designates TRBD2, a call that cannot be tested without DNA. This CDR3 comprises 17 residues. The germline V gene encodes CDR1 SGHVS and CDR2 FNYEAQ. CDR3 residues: CASSGALEDGSYNEQFF.

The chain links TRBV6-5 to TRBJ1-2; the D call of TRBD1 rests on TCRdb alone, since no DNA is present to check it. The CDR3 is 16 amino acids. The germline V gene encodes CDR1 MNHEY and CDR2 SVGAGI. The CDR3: CASRWDSLNSNYGYTF.

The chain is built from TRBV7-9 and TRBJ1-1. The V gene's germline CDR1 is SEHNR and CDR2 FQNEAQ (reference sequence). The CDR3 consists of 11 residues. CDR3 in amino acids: CASRGDEEAFF.

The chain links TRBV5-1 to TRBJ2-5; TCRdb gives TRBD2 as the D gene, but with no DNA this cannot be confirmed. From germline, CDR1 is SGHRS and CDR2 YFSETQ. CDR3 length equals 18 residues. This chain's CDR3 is CASSLALAGGAGQETQYF.

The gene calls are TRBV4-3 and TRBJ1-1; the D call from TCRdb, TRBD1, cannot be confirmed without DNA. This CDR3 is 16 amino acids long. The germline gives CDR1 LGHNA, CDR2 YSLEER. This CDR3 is CASSQDRVGQNTEAFF.

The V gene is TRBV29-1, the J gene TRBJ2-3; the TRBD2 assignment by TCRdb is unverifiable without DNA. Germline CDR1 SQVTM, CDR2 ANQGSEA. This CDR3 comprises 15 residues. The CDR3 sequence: CTITASGLITDTQYF.

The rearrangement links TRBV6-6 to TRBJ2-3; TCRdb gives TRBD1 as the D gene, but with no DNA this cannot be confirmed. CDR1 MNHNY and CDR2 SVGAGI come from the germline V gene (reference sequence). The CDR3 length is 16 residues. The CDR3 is CASSHPQVSSTDTQYF.

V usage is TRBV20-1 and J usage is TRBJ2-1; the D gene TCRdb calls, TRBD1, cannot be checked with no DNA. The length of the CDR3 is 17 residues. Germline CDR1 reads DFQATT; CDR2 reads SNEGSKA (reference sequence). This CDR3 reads CSARDSLSGSSGNEQFF.

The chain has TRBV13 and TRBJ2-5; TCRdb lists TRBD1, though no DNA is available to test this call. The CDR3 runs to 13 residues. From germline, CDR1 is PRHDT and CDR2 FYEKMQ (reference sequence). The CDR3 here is CASSRLGGETQYF.

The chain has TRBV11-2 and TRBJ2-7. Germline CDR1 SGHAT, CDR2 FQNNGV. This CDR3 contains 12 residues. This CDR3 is CASRGGPYEQYF.

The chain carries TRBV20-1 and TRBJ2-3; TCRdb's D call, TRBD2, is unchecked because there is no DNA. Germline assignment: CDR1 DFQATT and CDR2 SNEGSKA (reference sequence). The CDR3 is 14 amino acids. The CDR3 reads CSAAGLAGADTQYF.

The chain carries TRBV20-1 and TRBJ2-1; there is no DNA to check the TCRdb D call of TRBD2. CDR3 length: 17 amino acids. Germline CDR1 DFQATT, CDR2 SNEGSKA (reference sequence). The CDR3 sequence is CSAPDQASGASYNEQFF.

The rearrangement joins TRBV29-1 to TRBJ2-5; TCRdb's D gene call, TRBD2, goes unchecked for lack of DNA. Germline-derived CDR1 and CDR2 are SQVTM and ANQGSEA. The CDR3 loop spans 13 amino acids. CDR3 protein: CSVESWREETQYF.

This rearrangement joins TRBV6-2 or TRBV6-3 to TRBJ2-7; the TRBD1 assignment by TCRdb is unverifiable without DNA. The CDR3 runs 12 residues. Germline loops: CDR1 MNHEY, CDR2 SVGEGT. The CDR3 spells CASNSGGGEQYF.

The CDR3 protein is CASRPVRDQPQHF. This rearrangement joins TRBV2 to TRBJ1-5. The CDR3 runs 13 residues. CDR1 is SNHLY, CDR2 FYNNEI, per germline.

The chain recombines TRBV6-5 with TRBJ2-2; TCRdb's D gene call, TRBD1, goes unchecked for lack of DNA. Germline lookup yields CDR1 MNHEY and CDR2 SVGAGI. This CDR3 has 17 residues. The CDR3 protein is CASSYPSDRKNTGELFF.

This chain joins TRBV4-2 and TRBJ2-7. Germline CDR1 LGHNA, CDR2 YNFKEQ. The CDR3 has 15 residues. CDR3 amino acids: CASSQTSTSSYEQYF.

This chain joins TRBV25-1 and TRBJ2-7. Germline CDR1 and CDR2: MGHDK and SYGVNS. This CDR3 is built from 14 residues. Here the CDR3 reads CASSDAHSSYEQYF.

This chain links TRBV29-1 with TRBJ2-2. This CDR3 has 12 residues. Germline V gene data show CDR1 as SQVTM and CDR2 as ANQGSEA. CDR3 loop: CSAPSATGELFF.